The 17 T cell receptor beta chains listed next were all sequenced from one sample in a study of blood T cell repertoires in COVID-19. The protocol was immunoSEQ multiplex PCR, while the TCRdb copy is restricted to in-frame clones and leaves out a portion. The table has about 270,000 clones, approximately 85% seen once. The source material was PBMCs or T cells enriched from blood (not recorded which). These receptors all come from a woman aged 25 to 39 who had recovered from COVID-19.

The chain couples TRBV11-2 to TRBJ2-3, with D tentatively TRBD2 (7 bases). Germline-derived CDR1 and CDR2 are SGHAT and FQNNGV. V lost 1 base and J 5 bases, leaving 13 bases between the germline ends. The CDR3 loop spans 15 amino acids. The CDR3 reads CASSLATGGLDTQYF. In nucleotides, the CDR3 is TGTGCCAGCAGCTTAGCAACGGGGGGCTTAGATACGCAGTATTTT.

To note about this clone: The sample contains more than one DNA sequence encoding this CDR3. V gene TRBV6-5 combines with J gene TRBJ2-1; 7 nucleotides match TRBD2. Trimming at V came to 9 bases and at J to 4 bases, leaving 3 bases not matched to a gene. This CDR3 has 12 amino acids. Germline assignment: CDR1 MNHEY and CDR2 SVGAGI. The CDR3: CASSSGYNEQFF. The CDR3 bases are TGTGCCAGTTCTAGCGGTTACAATGAGCAGTTCTTC.

V gene TRBV5-1 combines with J gene TRBJ2-3, with D perhaps TRBD2 (5 bases). Deletions cut 5 bases from V and 5 bases from J, with 18 bases between. CDR1 SGHRS and CDR2 YFSETQ come from the germline V gene. The CDR3 extends over 15 amino acids. The CDR3 here is CASRPIGLHGDTQYF. CDR3 DNA sequence: TGCGCCAGCAGACCCATCGGACTCCATGGAGATACGCAGTATTTT.

This chain uses TRBV7-6 with TRBJ2-3; a possible D gene is TRBD1 (7 bases). This CDR3 has 16 amino acids. V was pared by 2 bases and J by 0 bases, with 12 bases between. Germline lookup yields CDR1 SGHVS and CDR2 FNYEAQ. CDR3 in amino acids: CASSLLPGGSTDTQYF. The CDR3 DNA sequence: TGTGCCAGCAGCTTATTGCCAGGGGGGAGCACAGATACGCAGTATTTT.

The rearrangement links TRBV20-1 to TRBJ1-6; D not resolved. The CDR3 is 19 amino acids. Germline V gene sequence: CDR1 DFQATT, CDR2 SNEGSKA (reference sequence). V lost 3 bases to trimming and J lost 4 bases, with 25 bases between them. The CDR3 sequence is CSASPYTSRESLYNSPLHF. CDR3 bases: TGCAGTGCTAGTCCCTACACGTCCCGGGAGTCCCTTTATAATTCACCCCTCCACTTT.

The chain links TRBV19 to TRBJ1-1; TRBD1 agrees at 7 bases. The germline V gene has CDR1 LNHDA and CDR2 SQIVND (reference sequence). J lost 4 bases, V lost 7 bases, and 6 bases had no gene match. The CDR3 is 13 amino acids. CDR3 sequence (DNA): TGTGCCAGTAAAACTACAGGGGCCACTGAAGCTTTCTTT. It translates to CASKTTGATEAFF.

This clone was detected once. This rearrangement joins TRBV19 to TRBJ2-1, with 11 bases fitting TRBD2. Germline CDR1 and CDR2: LNHDA and SQIVND (reference sequence). This CDR3 region has 19 residues. Trimming took 4 bases from V and 0 from J; bases not matched to a gene: 11. CDR3 in DNA: TGTGCCAGTAGTACGATGTTAGCGGGAGGGATAAGCTCCTACAATGAGCAGTTCTTC. Its protein product is CASSTMLAGGISSYNEQFF.

The gene calls are TRBV24-1 and TRBJ2-1; 12 bases are a match to TRBD2. V lost 4 bases to trimming and J lost 1 base; unmatched junction nucleotides: 7. Germline CDR1 reads KGHDR; CDR2 reads SFDVKD. The CDR3 has 18 amino acids. The DNA for the CDR3 is TGTGCCACCAGTGACCCCCTCCTAGCGGGGGGGTCCTACAATGAGCAGTTCTTC. Protein sequence: CATSDPLLAGGSYNEQFF.

This clone was counted once. The V and J genes are TRBV3-1 (or the pseudogene TRBV3-2) and TRBJ1-6; 9 positions match TRBD1. This CDR3 spans 17 amino acids. Germline CDR1 is LGHDT and CDR2 is YNNKEL (reference sequence). With 7 bases clipped from V and 9 bases from J, the junction kept 16 bases outside the gene matches. In DNA, the CDR3 is TGTGCCAGCACCCAGCAAGGGGACAGGGTCGGGGGTTCACCCCTCCACTTT. Its protein is CASTQQGDRVGGSPLHF.

The chain has TRBV6-2 or TRBV6-3 and TRBJ2-2; a weak D match, TRBD1 (5 bases). The CDR3 has 13 residues. The V gene's germline CDR1 is MNHEY and CDR2 SVGEGT. V was pared by 4 bases and J by 4 bases, with 7 bases between. CDR3 DNA sequence: TGTGCCAGCAGTTTGACAGTCACCGGGGAGCTGTTTTTT. It translates to CASSLTVTGELFF.

The chain combines TRBV28 with TRBJ2-3, with D maybe TRBD2 (5 bases). Germline V CDR1 and CDR2: MDHEN, SYDVKM. Trimming cost V 5 bases and J 4 bases, with 10 bases left between them. This CDR3 is 13 amino acids long. The CDR3 reads CASSMILADTQYF. CDR3 bases: TGTGCCAGCAGTATGATACTAGCAGATACGCAGTATTTT.

V is TRBV27 and J is TRBJ1-2; tentatively, D is TRBD1 (5 bases). The length of the CDR3 is 13 residues. Germline V lookup: CDR1 MNHEY, CDR2 SMNVEV (reference sequence). Between the trimmed V and J ends, which lost 3 bases and 5 bases, there was a span of 10 bases. CDR3 sequence reads: CASSLKAGYGYTF. The CDR3 nucleotides are TGTGCCAGCAGTTTGAAGGCAGGGTATGGCTACACCTTC.

The rearrangement uses TRBV5-1 and TRBJ2-6; possibly TRBD2 for D (6 bases). The V end was cut by 3 bases, the J end by 0 bases, with 13 bases between. The CDR3 is 17 amino acids. CDR1 is SGHRS and CDR2 is YFSETQ in the germline V gene. CDR3 nucleotide sequence: TGCGCCAGCAGCTCGGGACTCCTTCCCTCTGGGGCCAACGTCCTGACTTTC. As protein: CASSSGLLPSGANVLTF.

The chain recombines TRBV28 with TRBJ1-1; D may be TRBD1 (6 bases). Germline V CDR1 and CDR2: MDHEN, SYDVKM. This CDR3 contains 16 residues. V was trimmed by 9 bases and J by 0 bases, leaving 20 bases between them. The chain's CDR3 is CASGVFRGKLNTEAFF. For the CDR3, the DNA is TGTGCCAGTGGAGTTTTCAGGGGAAAGTTGAACACTGAAGCTTTCTTT. The full variable domain, in which reference TRBV28 and TRBJ1-1 provide the parts outside the CDR3, is DVKVTQSSRYLVKRTGEKVFLECVQDMDHENMFWYRQDPGLGLRLIYFSYDVKMKEKGDIPEGYSVSREKKERFSLILESASTNQTSMYLCASGVFRGKLNTEAFFGQGTRLTVV.

The chain has TRBV3-1 (or the pseudogene TRBV3-2) and TRBJ1-2, with no clear D. This CDR3 is 12 amino acids long. The V gene lost 0 bases and the J gene lost 4 bases, with 3 bases spanning the gap. The germline V gene encodes CDR1 LGHDT and CDR2 YNNKEL (reference sequence). Here the CDR3 reads CASSQDSYGYTF. The CDR3 nucleotides read TGTGCCAGCAGCCAAGACAGCTATGGCTACACCTTC.

This chain links TRBV5-6 with TRBJ2-3; D remains unclear. The CDR3 sequence is 17 residues long. Looked up from germline, CDR1 is SGHDT and CDR2 is YYEEEE. V shed 3 bases and J shed 1 base, with 18 bases lying between them. The CDR3 loop reads CASSSLKENWGTDTQYF. In nucleotides, the CDR3 is TGTGCCAGCAGCTCTTTAAAGGAGAATTGGGGCACAGATACGCAGTATTTT.

The J gene is TRBJ1-1, the V gene TRBV5-1; 7 nucleotides match TRBD1. This CDR3 contains 15 residues. Germline V CDR1 and CDR2: SGHRS, YFSETQ. With V trimmed by 5 bases and J by 0 bases, 7 bases remained unmatched. The CDR3 DNA sequence: TGCGCCAGCAGTTTGATGACAGGGATGAACACTGAAGCTTTCTTT. It is translated as CASSLMTGMNTEAFF.